A single sample gave rise to the 6 T cell receptor beta chains below, sequenced in a study of blood T cell repertoires in COVID-19. Assay used: immunoSEQ multiplex PCR; TCRdb lists only in-frame clones, some missing. The sample lists over 75,000 clones, around nine tenths occurring once. The sample comprised peripheral blood. These receptor sequences come from a woman over 75 with acute or convalescent COVID-19.

J is TRBJ2-1 and V is TRBV25-1, with 7 bases that match TRBD2. The CDR3 extends over 17 amino acids. Losses at the gene ends were 0 bases for V and 2 bases for J; bases not matched to a gene: 7. The germline CDR1 and CDR2 sequences are MGHDK and SYGVNS. The CDR3 DNA reads as TGTGCCAGCAGTGAATATCCCGGGGGGAGCCCCTACAATGAGCAGTTCTTC. Translated, it gives CASSEYPGGSPYNEQFF.

The chain links TRBV7-9 to TRBJ2-7; D is undetermined. Trimming removed 5 bases from V and 3 bases from J, with 8 bases in between. Per germline, CDR1 SEHNR and CDR2 FQNEAQ (reference sequence). The CDR3 sequence is 12 residues long. CDR3 sequence: CASSPQVYEQYF. The CDR3 region has the DNA TGTGCCAGCAGCCCCCAGGTCTACGAGCAGTACTTC.

V is TRBV19 and J is TRBJ1-2; 8 bases align to TRBD1. The germline V gene encodes CDR1 LNHDA and CDR2 SQIVND (reference sequence). The trim removed 6 bases at V and 2 bases at J, leaving 2 bases unmatched. This CDR3 region has 13 residues. The CDR3 sequence: CASSYRGNYGYTF. The DNA for the CDR3 is TGTGCCAGTAGCTACAGGGGGAACTATGGCTACACCTTC.

The sample holds one count of this clone. The rearrangement joins TRBV7-8 to TRBJ1-3; D might be TRBD1 (5 bases). Trimming shortened V by 5 bases and J by 0 bases, and 14 bases separated the two germline ends. The CDR3 sequence is 16 residues long. Germline loops: CDR1 SGHVS, CDR2 FQNEAQ. The CDR3 region is CASSAGPMSSGNTIYF. The CDR3 DNA follows: TGTGCCAGCAGCGCGGGACCTATGAGCTCTGGAAACACCATATATTTT.

The chain is built from TRBV5-1 and TRBJ1-2, with unresolved D. Between the trimmed V and J ends, which lost 0 bases and 3 bases, there was a span of 9 bases. Germline V lookup: CDR1 SGHRS, CDR2 YFSETQ. This CDR3 has 14 amino acids. The CDR3 bases are TGCGCCAGCAGCTTGGATCCGGGTGACTATGGCTACACCTTC. This translates into CASSLDPGDYGYTF.

The chain links TRBV21-1 to TRBJ1-4; the table's D call TRBD1 went unverified against the DNA. TRBV21-1 is marked as a pseudogene. The CDR3 covers 16 residues. The CDR3 sequence is CASSNGPGQDNEKLFF. The CDR3 region has the DNA TGTGCCAGCAGCAATGGTCCAGGGCAAGATAATGAAAAACTGTTTTTT.